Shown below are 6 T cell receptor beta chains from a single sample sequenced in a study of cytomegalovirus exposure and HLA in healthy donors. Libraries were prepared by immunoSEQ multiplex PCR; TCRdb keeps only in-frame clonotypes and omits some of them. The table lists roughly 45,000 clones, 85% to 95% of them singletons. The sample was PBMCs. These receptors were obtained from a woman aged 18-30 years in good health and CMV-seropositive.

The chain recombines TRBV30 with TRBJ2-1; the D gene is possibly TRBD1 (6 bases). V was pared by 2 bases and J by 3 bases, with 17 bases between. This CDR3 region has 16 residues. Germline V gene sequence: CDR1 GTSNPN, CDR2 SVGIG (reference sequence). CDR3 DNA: TGTGCCTGGAGTAACCGAGACAGGACAGTCTACAATGAGCAGTTCTTC. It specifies CAWSNRDRTVYNEQFF.

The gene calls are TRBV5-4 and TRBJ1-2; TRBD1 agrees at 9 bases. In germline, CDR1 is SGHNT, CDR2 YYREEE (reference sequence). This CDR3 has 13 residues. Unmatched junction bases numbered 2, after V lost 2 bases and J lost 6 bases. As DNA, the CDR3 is TGTGCCAGCAGCTTAGGACAGGGGAATGGCTACACCTTC. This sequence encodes CASSLGQGNGYTF.

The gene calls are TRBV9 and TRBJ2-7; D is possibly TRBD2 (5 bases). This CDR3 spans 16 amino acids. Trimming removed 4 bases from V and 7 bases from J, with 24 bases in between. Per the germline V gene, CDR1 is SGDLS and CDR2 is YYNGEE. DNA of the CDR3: TGTGCCAGCAGCTCCCTCAGACACAAACCCTCGGGGGAGCAGTACTTC. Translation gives CASSSLRHKPSGEQYF.

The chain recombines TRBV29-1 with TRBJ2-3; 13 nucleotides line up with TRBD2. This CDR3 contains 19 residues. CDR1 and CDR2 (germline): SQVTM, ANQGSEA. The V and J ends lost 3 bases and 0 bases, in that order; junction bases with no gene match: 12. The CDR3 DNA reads TGCAGCGTTGAGGGGACCCCGACTAGCGGGGGGTTTAGCACAGATACGCAGTATTTT. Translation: CSVEGTPTSGGFSTDTQYF.

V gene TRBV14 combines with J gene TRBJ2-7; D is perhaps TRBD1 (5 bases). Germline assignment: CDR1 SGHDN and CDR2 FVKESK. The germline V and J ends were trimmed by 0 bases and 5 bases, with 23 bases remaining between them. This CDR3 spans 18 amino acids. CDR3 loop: CASSQDNGWQGPLNEQYF. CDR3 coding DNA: TGTGCCAGCAGCCAAGATAATGGTTGGCAGGGTCCTCTGAACGAGCAGTACTTC.

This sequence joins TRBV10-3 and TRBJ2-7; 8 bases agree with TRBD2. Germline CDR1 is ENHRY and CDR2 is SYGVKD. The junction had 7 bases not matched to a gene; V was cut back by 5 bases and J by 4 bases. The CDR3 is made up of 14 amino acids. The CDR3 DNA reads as TGTGCCATCAGTTATAGCGGGGAGGGGTACGAGCAGTACTTC. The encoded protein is CAISYSGEGYEQYF.